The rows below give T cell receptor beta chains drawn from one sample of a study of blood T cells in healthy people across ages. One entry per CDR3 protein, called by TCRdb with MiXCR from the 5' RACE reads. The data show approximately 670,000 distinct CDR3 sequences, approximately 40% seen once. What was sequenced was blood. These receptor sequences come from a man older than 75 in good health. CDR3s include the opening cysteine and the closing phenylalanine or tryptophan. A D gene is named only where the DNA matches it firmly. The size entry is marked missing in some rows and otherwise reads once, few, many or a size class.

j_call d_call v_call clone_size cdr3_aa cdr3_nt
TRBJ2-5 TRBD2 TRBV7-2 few CASSRARGETQYF TGTGCCAGCAGCAGGGCGCGGGGGGAGACCCAGTACTTC
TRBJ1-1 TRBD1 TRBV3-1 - CASSQGQGRGGEAFF TGTGCCAGCAGCCAAGGACAGGGTAGGGGGGGTGAAGCTTTCTTT
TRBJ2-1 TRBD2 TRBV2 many CASSERTSGTQEQFF TGTGCCAGCAGTGAAAGGACTAGCGGGACCCAGGAGCAGTTCTTC
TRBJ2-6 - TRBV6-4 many CASSERPVGGSGANVLTF TGTGCCAGCAGTGAGAGGCCTGTAGGAGGGTCTGGGGCCAACGTCCTGACTTTC
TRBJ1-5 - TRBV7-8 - CAGSPRAYNQPQHF TGTGCCGGCAGCCCCCGGGCCTACAATCAGCCCCAGCATTTT
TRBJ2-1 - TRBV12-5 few CASGSPRAPSSYNEQFF TGTGCTAGTGGTAGCCCCAGGGCTCCTAGCTCCTACAATGAGCAGTTCTTC
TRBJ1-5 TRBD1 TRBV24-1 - CATSDSTGINSNQPQHF TGTGCCACCAGTGACTCGACAGGGATTAATAGCAATCAGCCCCAGCATTTT
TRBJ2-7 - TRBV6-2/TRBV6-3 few CASSYGVSGLYYEQYF TGTGCCAGCAGTTACGGGGTTAGCGGACTTTACTACGAGCAGTACTTC
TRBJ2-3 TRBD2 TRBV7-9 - CASSRLADSTDTQYF TGTGCCAGCAGCCGACTAGCGGATAGCACAGATACGCAGTATTTT
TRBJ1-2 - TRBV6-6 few CASSFDASGYTF TGTGCCAGCAGTTTTGACGCGTCTGGCTACACCTTC
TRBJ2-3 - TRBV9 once CASSPQPGHRTDTQYF TGTGCCAGCAGCCCGCAACCGGGACACCGCACAGATACGCAGTATTTT
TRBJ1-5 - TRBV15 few CATSREEGYGDQPQHF TGTGCCACCAGCAGAGAAGAGGGCTACGGGGATCAGCCCCAGCATTTT
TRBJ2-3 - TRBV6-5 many CASSLEHTQYF TGTGCCAGCAGTTTGGAACATACGCAGTATTTT
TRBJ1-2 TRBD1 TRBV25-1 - CASSDAGTVYGYTF TGTGCCAGCAGTGACGCCGGGACAGTCTATGGCTACACCTTC
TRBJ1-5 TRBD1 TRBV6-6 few CASSDGTAYSNQPQHF TGTGCCAGCAGTGACGGGACAGCTTATAGCAATCAGCCCCAGCATTTT
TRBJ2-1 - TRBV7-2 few CASSPPGLAAYNEQFF TGTGCCAGCAGCCCCCCGGGGCTAGCTGCCTACAATGAGCAGTTCTTC
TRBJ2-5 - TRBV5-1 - CAARTAVVRNQETQYF TGCGCCGCCAGAACCGCGGTCGTGCGGAACCAAGAGACCCAGTACTTC
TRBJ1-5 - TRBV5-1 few CASSLSGGQDSNQPQHF TGCGCCAGCAGCTTGTCAGGTGGGCAGGATAGCAATCAGCCCCAGCATTTT
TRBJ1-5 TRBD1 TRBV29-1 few CSVTTGGTQPQHF TGCAGCGTTACCACAGGGGGTACTCAGCCCCAGCATTTT
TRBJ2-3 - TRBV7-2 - CASSLVGITSTDTQYF TGTGCCAGCAGCTTAGTTGGGATTACTAGCACAGATACGCAGTATTTT
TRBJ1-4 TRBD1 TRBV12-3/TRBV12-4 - CASRGTGGDGATNEKLFF TGTGCCAGCAGAGGGACAGGGGGCGACGGAGCAACTAATGAAAAACTGTTTTTT
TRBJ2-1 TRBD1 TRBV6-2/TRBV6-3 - CASSFDMTGRSHNEQFF TGTGCCAGCAGTTTTGATATGACAGGGCGCTCCCACAATGAGCAGTTCTTC
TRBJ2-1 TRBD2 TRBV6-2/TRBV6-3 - CASSLLPPSGLINEQFF TGTGCCAGCAGCCTCCTTCCTCCTAGCGGGCTTATCAATGAGCAGTTCTTC
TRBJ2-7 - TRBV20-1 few CSASGTTGRVSYEQYF TGCAGTGCTAGTGGTACCACGGGGCGAGTATCCTACGAGCAGTACTTC
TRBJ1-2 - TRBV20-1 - CSARDFGRNNYGYTF TGCAGTGCTAGAGATTTCGGACGGAACAACTATGGCTACACCTTC
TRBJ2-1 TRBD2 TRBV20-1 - CSAKKAGGSYNEQFF TGCAGTGCTAAGAAAGCGGGGGGCTCCTACAATGAGCAGTTCTTC
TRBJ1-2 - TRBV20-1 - CSARGGEANYGYTF TGCAGTGCTAGAGGAGGGGAGGCCAACTATGGCTACACCTTC
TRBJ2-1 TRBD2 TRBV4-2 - CASSQDGASGNHNEQFF TGTGCCAGCAGCCAAGATGGCGCTAGCGGGAACCACAATGAGCAGTTCTTC
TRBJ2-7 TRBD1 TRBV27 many CASSRTGGYEQYF TGTGCCAGCAGTCGGACAGGGGGCTACGAGCAGTACTTC
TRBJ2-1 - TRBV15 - CATSRDMEGVNEQFF TGTGCCACCAGCAGAGATATGGAGGGCGTCAATGAGCAGTTCTTC
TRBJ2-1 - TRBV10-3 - CAISESGRGSPNEQFF TGTGCCATCAGTGAGTCGGGTAGGGGGAGTCCCAATGAGCAGTTCTTC
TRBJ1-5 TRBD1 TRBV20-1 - CSAYGTAQHF TGCAGTGCCTACGGGACAGCCCAGCATTTT
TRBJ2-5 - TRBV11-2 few CASSLEPFGERTQYF TGTGCCAGCAGCTTAGAACCCTTTGGGGAACGAACCCAGTACTTC
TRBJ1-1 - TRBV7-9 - CASSFTLGSLNTEAFF TGTGCCAGCAGCTTTACCCTCGGATCCTTGAACACTGAAGCTTTCTTT
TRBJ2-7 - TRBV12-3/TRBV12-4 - CASTRTEYYEQYF TGTGCCAGCACCAGGACAGAATACTACGAGCAGTACTTC
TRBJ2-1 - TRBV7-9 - CASSQESSYNEQFF TGTGCCAGCAGCCAAGAAAGCTCCTACAATGAGCAGTTCTTC
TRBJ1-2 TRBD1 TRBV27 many CASSLFGTVNYGYTF TGTGCCAGCAGTTTATTCGGGACAGTTAACTATGGCTACACCTTC
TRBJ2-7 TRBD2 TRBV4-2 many CASSQATLADPYEQYF TGTGCCAGCAGCCAGGCTACTCTAGCGGACCCCTACGAGCAGTACTTC
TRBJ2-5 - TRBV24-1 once CATSDLSGLQETQYF TGTGCCACCAGTGATTTATCCGGACTTCAAGAGACCCAGTACTTC
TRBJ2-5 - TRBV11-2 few CASTLERYETQYF TGTGCCAGCACCCTAGAACGGTACGAGACCCAGTACTTC
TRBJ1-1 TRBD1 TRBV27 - CASSSGQGGAYTEAFF TGTGCCAGCAGTTCTGGACAGGGAGGGGCATACACTGAAGCTTTCTTT
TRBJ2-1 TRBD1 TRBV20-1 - CSARPGTGIGEQFF TGCAGTGCTCGCCCCGGGACAGGGATCGGTGAGCAGTTCTTC
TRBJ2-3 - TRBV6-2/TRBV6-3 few CASSLGERDTQYF TGTGCCAGCAGCTTGGGGGAGAGGGATACGCAGTATTTT
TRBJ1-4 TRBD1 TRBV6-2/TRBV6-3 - CASRTDRGAGEKPFF TGTGCCAGCCGAACTGACAGGGGAGCGGGTGAAAAACCGTTTTTT
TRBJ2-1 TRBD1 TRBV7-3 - CASSLGQGASSYNEQFF TGTGCCAGCAGCTTGGGACAGGGGGCAAGCTCCTACAATGAGCAGTTCTTC
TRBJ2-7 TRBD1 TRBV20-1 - CSARGNRVGGGQYF TGCAGTGCTAGAGGGAACAGGGTAGGGGGCGGGCAGTACTTC
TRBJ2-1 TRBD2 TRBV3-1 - CASSQRETYNEQFF TGTGCCAGCAGCCAGCGGGAGACCTACAATGAGCAGTTCTTC
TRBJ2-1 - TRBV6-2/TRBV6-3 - CASTSFNEQFF TGTGCCAGTACTAGCTTCAATGAGCAGTTCTTC
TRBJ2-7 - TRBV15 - CATSRDDYENEQYF TGCGCCACCAGCAGAGATGACTACGAAAACGAGCAGTACTTC
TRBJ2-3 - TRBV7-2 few CASSPGPDTDTQYF TGTGCCAGCAGCCCCGGGCCAGACACAGATACGCAGTATTTT
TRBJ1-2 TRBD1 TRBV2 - CASSGQGSSGYTF TGTGCCAGCAGTGGACAGGGTTCAAGTGGCTACACCTTC
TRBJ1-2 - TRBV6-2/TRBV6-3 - CASSYSPGSNPLSGYTF TGTGCCAGCAGTTACTCTCCCGGATCCAACCCTCTCTCCGGCTACACCTTC
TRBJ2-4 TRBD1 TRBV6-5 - CASRRTGGAAKNIQYF TGTGCCAGCAGGAGGACAGGGGGCGCGGCCAAAAACATTCAGTACTTC
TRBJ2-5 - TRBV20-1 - CSAGRQKETQYF TGCAGTGCTGGCAGACAGAAAGAGACCCAGTACTTC
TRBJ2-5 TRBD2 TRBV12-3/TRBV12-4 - CASSLATGTSGGTQYF TGTGCCAGCAGTTTAGCGACCGGGACCTCGGGAGGGACCCAGTACTTC
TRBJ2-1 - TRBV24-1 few CATSDQGRGEQFF TGTGCCACCAGTGATCAGGGCCGCGGTGAGCAGTTCTTC
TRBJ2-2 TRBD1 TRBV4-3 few CASSRDRDLAGELFF TGCGCCAGCAGCCGAGACAGGGATTTGGCCGGGGAGCTGTTTTTT